This TCR beta chain originates from a study of OX40 agonist ivuxolimab in advanced cancers. The study's findings and limits: Low clonal expansion, among the lowest seen, marked partial responders at 0.1-3.0 mg/kg.

The CDR3 is 13 amino acids. Germline V gene lookup returns CDR1 LGHNA and CDR2 YNFKEQ. V gave up 0 bases and J gave up 7 bases, with 7 bases separating them. Method: immunoSEQ multiplex PCR; TCRdb's copy keeps in-frame clones and lacks some. The sample records 75,000 to 100,000 clones, 80% to 90% being singletons. To note about this clone: Its antigen is undetermined.

This TCR came from an adult with an advanced solid tumor such as melanoma, head and neck, liver or kidney cancer. This specimen consisted of CD4+ or CD8+ T cells sorted from blood, obtained in a trial of the OX40 agonist ivuxolimab. This sequence joins TRBV4-2 and TRBJ2-1; D is undetermined. CDR3 coding DNA: TGTGCCAGCAGCCAAGAACAGCTAAATGAGCAGTTCTTC. It is translated as CASSQEQLNEQFF.